This entry lists 30 T cell receptor beta chains sequenced from one sample in a study of blood T cell repertoires in COVID-19. Method: immunoSEQ multiplex PCR; TCRdb's copy keeps in-frame clones and lacks some. Of roughly 160,000 clones in the sample, about 85% were seen once. Sequencing used PBMCs or T cells enriched from blood (not recorded which). Receptors originate from a woman in her forties with acute COVID-19.

This clone turned up a few times. The chain joins TRBV2 to TRBJ1-6; 9 bases are a match to TRBD1. V lost 6 bases, J lost 9 bases, and 6 bases stayed unmatched. Germline CDR1 is SNHLY and CDR2 is FYNNEI. CDR3 length equals 14 residues. The CDR3 coding sequence is TGTGCCAGCAGCGGGGACAGGGAGAGTTCACCCCTCCACTTT. Translated: CASSGDRESSPLHF. Using reference TRBV2 and TRBJ1-6 for the parts outside the CDR3, the full variable domain is EPEVTQTPSHQVTQMGQEVILRCVPISNHLYFYWYRQILGQKVEFLVSFYNNEISEKSEIFDDQFSVERPDGSNFTLKIRSTKLEDSAMYFCASSGDRESSPLHFGNGTRLTVT.

The chain combines TRBV7-3 with TRBJ1-5; D gene uncertain. The germline V gene has CDR1 SGHTA and CDR2 FQGTGA. Trimming shortened V by 4 bases and J by 9 bases, and 13 bases separated the two germline ends. This CDR3 contains 13 residues. The CDR3 loop is CASSSVIGGPQHF. The CDR3 nucleotides are TGTGCCAGCAGCTCAGTGATCGGAGGGCCCCAGCATTTT.

This chain links TRBV19 with TRBJ2-7, with 8 nucleotides matching TRBD2. From germline, CDR1 is LNHDA and CDR2 SQIVND (reference sequence). V shed 4 bases, J shed 4 bases, and the junction held 9 bases outside the gene matches. This CDR3 is 15 amino acids long. CDR3 bases: TGTGCCAGTAGTAGCCTTGAAAGCGGGAGATACGAGCAGTACTTC. It encodes CASSSLESGRYEQYF.

This chain links TRBV5-1 with TRBJ2-1; TRBD2 matches 9 bases. Germline-derived CDR1 and CDR2 are SGHRS and YFSETQ. V lost 3 bases, J lost 0 bases, and 4 bases stayed unmatched. This CDR3 is 16 amino acids long. The CDR3 is CASSSSSGSSYNEQFF. The CDR3 bases are TGCGCCAGCAGCTCGAGTAGCGGGAGCTCCTACAATGAGCAGTTCTTC.

The gene calls are TRBV6-1 and TRBJ2-1; 10 bases map to TRBD2. The V gene end was trimmed by 3 bases and the J gene end by 8 bases; junction bases not matched to a gene: 10. Germline loops: CDR1 MNHNS, CDR2 SASEGT. This CDR3 spans 16 amino acids. CDR3 sequence (DNA): TGTGCCAGCAGTGACACGAAAAGCGGGAGGGCCGATGAGCAGTTCTTC. This sequence encodes CASSDTKSGRADEQFF.

On this clone itself: Germline and junction disagree at one end, which may indicate a read error. J is TRBJ2-3 and V is TRBV7-7; tentatively, D is TRBD1 (6 bases). Germline loops: CDR1 SSHAT, CDR2 FNYEAQ (reference sequence). CDR3 length equals 14 residues. CDR3 coding DNA: TGTGCTAGCAGCTTAGGCCAGGGGATGGATACGCAGTATTTT. It specifies CASSLGQGMDTQYF.

V gene TRBV6-6 combines with J gene TRBJ1-6; 7 bases align to TRBD1. Germline values: CDR1 MNHNY, CDR2 SVGAGI (reference sequence). V lost 7 bases to trimming and J lost 7 bases; unmatched junction nucleotides: 7. The CDR3 contains 14 residues. The CDR3 DNA follows: TGTGCCAGCAATCAGGGGGTGTTGAATTCACCCCTCCACTTT. Amino acids: CASNQGVLNSPLHF.

The chain uses TRBV30 and TRBJ2-1; 12 positions match TRBD2. The CDR3 has 15 amino acids. J gave up 7 bases and V 4 bases, and 8 bases lay outside the gene matches. Germline V CDR1 and CDR2: GTSNPN, SVGIG (reference sequence). The CDR3 DNA is TGTGCCTGGACCCCCGGGACTAGCGGGTTTAATGAGCAGTTCTTC. Translation: CAWTPGTSGFNEQFF.

The count of this clone is one. V gene TRBV15 combines with J gene TRBJ2-1; TRBD2 might be the D (5 bases). Germline-derived CDR1 and CDR2 are LNHNV and YYDKDF (reference sequence). Trimming stripped 4 bases from V and 2 bases from J, with 15 bases between. This CDR3 comprises 16 residues. The CDR3 is CATSKTGIVAYNEQFF. The CDR3 coding sequence is TGTGCCACCAGCAAAACGGGGATAGTGGCCTACAATGAGCAGTTCTTC.

This clone was recorded a few times. The chain combines TRBV3-1 (or the pseudogene TRBV3-2) with TRBJ1-1, with D perhaps TRBD1 (5 bases). Germline lookup yields CDR1 LGHDT and CDR2 YNNKEL (reference sequence). CDR3 length: 16 amino acids. V gave up 1 base and J gave up 0 bases, with 12 bases separating them. In nucleotides, the CDR3 is TGTGCCAGCAGCCAAGGACAGCACCCTATGAACACTGAAGCTTTCTTT. Protein: CASSQGQHPMNTEAFF.

V is TRBV7-9 and J is TRBJ1-2, with D maybe TRBD1 (6 bases). This CDR3 has 12 amino acids. V dropped 4 bases and J dropped 7 bases, with 10 bases sitting between them. Germline V gene data show CDR1 as SEHNR and CDR2 as FQNEAQ (reference sequence). The CDR3 nucleotides read TGTGCCAGCAGCTCACAGGGAACTGGCTACACCTTC. This encodes CASSSQGTGYTF.

The chain combines TRBV30 with TRBJ2-1, with 10 bases aligning to TRBD2. The CDR3 is made up of 14 amino acids. Germline-derived CDR1 and CDR2 are GTSNPN and SVGIG (reference sequence). The J segment lost 3 bases and the V segment lost 6 bases, leaving 5 bases of the junction unmatched. CDR3 protein: CACLLAGSYNEQFF. For the CDR3, the DNA is TGTGCCTGCCTACTAGCGGGAAGCTACAATGAGCAGTTCTTC.

V is TRBV19 and J is TRBJ2-2; no reliable D call. V dropped 4 bases and J dropped 0 bases, with 6 bases sitting between them. Per germline, CDR1 LNHDA and CDR2 SQIVND (reference sequence). The CDR3 runs to 14 residues. The CDR3 DNA is TGTGCCAGTAGTACGCGGCCGAACACCGGGGAGCTGTTTTTT. Translated: CASSTRPNTGELFF.

V and J are TRBV7-6 and TRBJ2-1; 10 nucleotides align to TRBD1. With V trimmed by 5 bases and J by 2 bases, 3 bases remained unmatched. Per germline, CDR1 SGHVS and CDR2 FNYEAQ. The CDR3 totals 15 residues. The CDR3 coding sequence is TGTGCCAGCAGCCACGGGACAGGGGCCTACAATGAGCAGTTCTTC. Protein: CASSHGTGAYNEQFF.

This clone was found a few times. V and J are TRBV18 and TRBJ2-7; D call uncertain. Germline V gene lookup returns CDR1 KGHSH and CDR2 LQKENI. The V end was cut by 2 bases, the J end by 1 base, with 3 bases between. This CDR3 is built from 12 residues. CDR3 sequence reads: CASSPESYEQYF. CDR3 coding DNA: TGTGCCAGCTCACCAGAGTCCTACGAGCAGTACTTC.

The sample holds a few counts of this clone. The V and J genes are TRBV9 and TRBJ1-5; tentatively, D is TRBD1 (5 bases). CDR1 and CDR2 (germline): SGDLS, YYNGEE. The CDR3 consists of 15 residues. V lost 0 bases and J lost 9, with 16 bases in between. Here the CDR3 reads CASSVGGGPGGPQHF. The CDR3, as DNA: TGTGCCAGCAGCGTAGGGGGCGGCCCGGGGGGGCCCCAGCATTTT.

The V and J genes are TRBV10-3 and TRBJ2-1; possible D gene TRBD2, 5 bases. Looked up from germline, CDR1 is ENHRY and CDR2 is SYGVKD. The germline V and J ends were trimmed by 10 bases and 0 bases, with 16 bases remaining between them. The CDR3 extends over 15 amino acids. Here the CDR3 DNA reads TGTGCCAGCCGGGGAAGCTCTAACTCCTACAATGAGCAGTTCTTC. This translates into CASRGSSNSYNEQFF.

The rearrangement uses TRBV15 and TRBJ2-1, with D possibly being TRBD2 (6 bases). Germline assignment: CDR1 LNHNV and CDR2 YYDKDF (reference sequence). Trimming stripped 5 bases from V and 12 bases from J, with 14 bases between. CDR3 size: 12 residues. CDR3 sequence reads: CATSPAKEGQFF. Here the CDR3 DNA reads TGTGCCACCAGCCCCGCCAAGGAGGGGCAGTTCTTC.

This clone was observed a handful of times. The chain couples TRBV10-3 to TRBJ2-2; 10 bases map to TRBD2. The CDR3 sequence is 18 residues long. Germline CDR1 reads ENHRY; CDR2 reads SYGVKD. Trimming cost V 2 bases and J 4 bases; bases outside gene matches: 10. The CDR3 DNA is TGTGCCATCAGTGAGGAGTCCCTAGCGGGAGCGAGCACCGGGGAGCTGTTTTTT. Its translation is CAISEESLAGASTGELFF.

The chain couples TRBV14 to TRBJ2-7, with D tentatively TRBD2 (6 bases). Germline CDR1 reads SGHDN; CDR2 reads FVKESK. Trimming took 3 bases from V and 0 from J, leaving 21 bases between them. The CDR3 length is 18 residues. The CDR3 here is CASSHLDILATLSYEQYF. CDR3 sequence (DNA): TGTGCCAGCAGCCACCTAGATATCCTAGCGACCCTCTCCTACGAGCAGTACTTC.

This clone has a handful of counts. The chain joins TRBV6-5 to TRBJ1-4; a weak D match, TRBD1 (5 bases). This CDR3 spans 15 amino acids. Trimming shortened V by 0 bases and J by 8 bases, and 13 bases separated the two germline ends. Germline V gives CDR1 MNHEY, CDR2 SVGAGI. The CDR3 DNA sequence: TGTGCCAGCAGTTACTCCTGGGGACTGGGGGAAAAACTGTTTTTT. Protein sequence: CASSYSWGLGEKLFF.

The chain carries TRBV4-1 and TRBJ2-7; TRBD2 agrees at 9 bases. CDR1 and CDR2 from the germline V gene are MGHRA and YSYEKL. This CDR3 is 17 amino acids long. V was clipped by 0 bases and J by 0 bases; unmatched bases: 6. The CDR3 bases are TGCGCCAGCAGCCAAGAGGCTAGCGGGGCATACTCCTACGAGCAGTACTTC. Its translation is CASSQEASGAYSYEQYF.

Notes on this clone: One end of the junction does not line up with germline, which may come from a read error. This sequence joins TRBV6-6 and TRBJ1-2; 8 bases line up with TRBD1. The CDR3 has 15 amino acids. The germline gives CDR1 MNHNY, CDR2 SVGAGI (reference sequence). The CDR3 sequence: CASSHSLDRASGYTF. In nucleotides, the CDR3 is TGTGCCAGCAGTCACTCCTTGGACAGGGCCAGTGGCTACACCTTC.

The chain is built from TRBV5-1 and TRBJ1-1, with D perhaps TRBD1 (5 bases). This CDR3 region has 13 residues. Germline loops: CDR1 SGHRS, CDR2 YFSETQ. Trimming shortened V by 5 bases and J by 4 bases, and 12 bases separated the two germline ends. CDR3 region: CASRYQGSTEAFF. CDR3 in DNA: TGCGCCAGCAGATACCAGGGCTCCACTGAAGCTTTCTTT.

This chain connects TRBV3-1 (or the pseudogene TRBV3-2) to TRBJ1-3; weak D call: TRBD1 (5 bases). CDR3 size: 15 residues. V lost 4 bases to trimming and J lost 2 bases, with 12 bases between them. Germline CDR1 reads LGHDT; CDR2 reads YNNKEL (reference sequence). This CDR3 reads CASSPKGAAGNTIYF. The CDR3 nucleotides are TGTGCCAGCAGCCCTAAAGGGGCCGCTGGAAACACCATATATTTT.

This clone was observed once. The chain joins TRBV5-1 to TRBJ2-3; D possibly corresponds to TRBD2 (5 bases). CDR1 and CDR2 from the germline V gene are SGHRS and YFSETQ. The CDR3 loop spans 15 amino acids. V was pared by 0 bases and J by 4 bases, with 12 bases between. The CDR3 nucleotides are TGCGCCAGCAGCTTGGTTGAGGGTGATCCAGATACGCAGTATTTT. Its protein is CASSLVEGDPDTQYF.

CDR3 nucleotide sequence: TGTGCCAGCAGTGAAGTTTTAGCGGGAGCAGATACGCAGTATTTT. Its protein is CASSEVLAGADTQYF. The chain recombines TRBV6-1 with TRBJ2-3; 9 bases match TRBD2. The CDR3 sequence is 15 residues long. The V segment lost 1 base and the J segment 4 bases; nucleotides outside the gene matches: 3. Germline V gene data show CDR1 as MNHNS and CDR2 as SASEGT.

CDR3 DNA sequence: TGTGCCTGCCAGGGGGCAGCGGGAGGGGCCGGGGAGCTGTTTTTT. Amino acids: CACQGAAGGAGELFF. The chain combines TRBV30 with TRBJ2-2; 10 bases fit TRBD2. V lost 6 bases and J lost 6; bases outside the gene matches: 10. This CDR3 is built from 15 residues. Germline lookup yields CDR1 GTSNPN and CDR2 SVGIG (reference sequence).

This clone was counted a single time. The chain recombines TRBV20-1 with TRBJ2-3; D remains unclear. Germline V gives CDR1 DFQATT, CDR2 SNEGSKA (reference sequence). Trimming took 5 bases from V and 5 from J, leaving 11 bases between them. The CDR3 sequence is 12 residues long. CDR3 sequence (DNA): TGCAGTGCTTGTGACCCGGGAGATACGCAGTATTTT. This gives the protein CSACDPGDTQYF.

The V call is TRBV19, the J call TRBJ2-2; 9 bases align to TRBD1. V was clipped by 8 bases and J by 5 bases; unmatched bases: 6. The length of the CDR3 is 14 residues. Germline V lookup: CDR1 LNHDA, CDR2 SQIVND (reference sequence). The CDR3 region is CASSNDRGTGELFF. CDR3 in DNA: TGTGCCAGTTCTAACGACAGGGGGACCGGGGAGCTGTTTTTT.